This entry lists 20 T cell receptor beta chains sequenced from one sample in a study of neurological immune-mediated disorders. Time point described: longitudinal time-point 1 (baseline). TCRdb redid the calling of the 5' RACE reads with MiXCR, one entry per CDR3 protein. The repertoire consists of 67,000 or so distinct CDR3 sequences, with roughly an eighth occurring once and the leading ten covering 4.6%. Source material: PBMCs. The receptors were sampled from a female donor with HTLV-1-associated myelopathy (HAM/TSP).

This clonotype was seen at least ten times. The CDR3 here is CASSYSNTGELFF. DNA of the CDR3: TGTGCCAGCAGTTACTCGAACACCGGGGAGCTGTTTTTT. This sequence joins TRBV6-5 and TRBJ2-2, with D hard to call. The CDR3 is 13 residues long. Germline-derived CDR1 and CDR2 are MNHEY and SVGAGI. V lost 0 bases and J lost 1, with 0 bases in between.

This clonotype was found many times. The V and J genes are TRBV7-8 and TRBJ2-3; D is ambiguous. Between the trimmed V and J ends, which lost 6 bases and 4 bases, there was a span of 20 bases. In germline, CDR1 is SGHVS, CDR2 FQNEAQ. CDR3 size: 16 residues. The CDR3 coding sequence is TGTGCCAGCAGTTTATACCCTTTAGGGCTGGCAGATACGCAGTATTTT. Translation gives CASSLYPLGLADTQYF.

This clonotype occurred many times. The chain joins TRBV12-3 or TRBV12-4 to TRBJ2-2; D not certain. Trimming stripped 7 bases from V and 7 bases from J, with 7 bases between. The CDR3 covers 11 residues. CDR3 amino acids: CASKGLGELFF. The DNA for the CDR3 is TGTGCCAGCAAGGGCCTCGGGGAGCTGTTTTTT.

This clonotype was seen at least ten times. V is TRBV5-1 and J is TRBJ2-3; D may be TRBD1 (5 bases). Germline CDR1 SGHRS, CDR2 YFSETQ. Trimming removed 4 bases from V and 2 bases from J, with 11 bases in between. CDR3 size: 14 residues. CDR3 in DNA: TGCGCCAGCAGCGCAGACAGTAACACAGATACGCAGTATTTT. It yields the protein CASSADSNTDTQYF.

The sample holds many counts of this clonotype. The chain combines TRBV25-1 with TRBJ2-1, with D perhaps assigned TRBD1 or TRBD2 (6 bases each). The V gene's germline CDR1 is MGHDK and CDR2 SYGVNS. The CDR3 runs 12 residues. V lost 7 bases, J lost 8 bases, and 12 bases lay in between. CDR3 bases: TGTGCCAGCAAAACGGGGGCCCATGAGCAGTTCTTC. Its protein product is CASKTGAHEQFF.

This clonotype was counted between two and nine times. CDR3: CASSGGQGTDTQYF. In nucleotides, the CDR3 is TGTGCCAGCAGTGGCGGACAGGGAACAGATACGCAGTATTTT. The J gene is TRBJ2-3, the V gene TRBV6-1; 8 nucleotides align to TRBD1. Trimming at V came to 4 bases and at J to 3 bases, leaving 3 bases not matched to a gene. This CDR3 is 14 amino acids long. Germline lookup yields CDR1 MNHNS and CDR2 SASEGT.

The V call is TRBV20-1, the J call TRBJ1-3, with D perhaps matching TRBD1 (5 bases). CDR1 is DFQATT and CDR2 is SNEGSKA in the germline V gene (reference sequence). The ends were cut back, 6 bases at V and 3 bases at J, with 12 bases in the middle. The CDR3 totals 13 residues. CDR3 sequence: CSASRASGNTIYF. The CDR3 DNA reads as TGCAGTGCCTCCAGGGCGAGTGGAAACACCATATATTTT.

This clonotype showed up many times. The chain carries TRBV5-1 and TRBJ1-5; TRBD1 is a possible D gene (6 bases). The CDR3 consists of 13 residues. The germline V gene encodes CDR1 SGHRS and CDR2 YFSETQ. V lost 2 bases to trimming and J lost 7 bases, with 10 bases between them. Written as DNA, the CDR3 is TGCGCCAGCAGCTTACAGGGAGAACAGCCCCAGCATTTT. Residues: CASSLQGEQPQHF. The variable domain in full, completed from reference TRBV5-1 and TRBJ1-5, reads KAGVTQTPRYLIKTRGQQVTLSCSPISGHRSVSWYQQTPGQGLQFLFEYFSETQRNKGNFPGRFSGRQFSNSRSEMNVSTLELGDSALYLCASSLQGEQPQHFGDGTRLSIL.

A note on this clonotype: A much larger clone sits a single nucleotide away, making a read error possible. The chain is built from TRBV12-3 or TRBV12-4 and TRBJ2-7; 11 bases line up with TRBD1. The CDR3 is made up of 14 amino acids. The trim removed 5 bases at V and 5 bases at J, leaving 5 bases unmatched. The CDR3 nucleotides read TGTGCCAGCAGTATTGGACAGGGGGCAAACGAGCAGTACTTC. This codes for CASSIGQGANEQYF.

The rearrangement joins TRBV7-2 to TRBJ1-2; D is undetermined. Germline V gene lookup returns CDR1 SGHTA and CDR2 FQGNSA. Trimming took 1 base from V and 0 from J, leaving 6 bases between them. The CDR3 runs to 14 residues. The DNA of the CDR3 is TGTGCCAGCAGCTTAGGACTGGCTAACTATGGCTACACCTTC. This codes for CASSLGLANYGYTF.

This clonotype was detected many times. The chain uses TRBV20-1 and TRBJ2-1; 12 positions agree with TRBD2. Germline lookup yields CDR1 DFQATT and CDR2 SNEGSKA (reference sequence). This CDR3 is built from 14 residues. V dropped 5 bases and J dropped 5; count of bases not matched to a gene: 4. CDR3 nucleotides: TGCAGTGCTCCACTAGCGGGGGGCAACAATGAGCAGTTCTTC. Its protein is CSAPLAGGNNEQFF.

This clonotype was recorded many times. The J gene is TRBJ2-2, the V gene TRBV29-1; D is ambiguous. Trimming removed 1 base from V and 1 base from J, with 7 bases in between. The CDR3 consists of 14 residues. CDR1 and CDR2 from the germline V gene are SQVTM and ANQGSEA. In DNA form, the CDR3 reads TGCAGCGTTGAAGCTGTGCTGAACACCGGGGAGCTGTTTTTT. It specifies CSVEAVLNTGELFF.

V usage is TRBV6-1 and J usage is TRBJ1-1; D not certain. This CDR3 spans 13 amino acids. The V gene's germline CDR1 is MNHNS and CDR2 SASEGT. V was trimmed by 7 bases and J by 1 base, leaving 10 bases between them. The CDR3 is CASTAAGNTEAFF. In DNA form, the CDR3 reads TGTGCCAGCACCGCCGCCGGGAACACTGAAGCTTTCTTT.

The table lists this clonotype with many counts. The chain uses TRBV20-1 and TRBJ1-2; perhaps TRBD1 as D (5 bases). This CDR3 has 12 residues. Trimming cost V 3 bases and J 7 bases, with 12 bases left between them. Per germline, CDR1 DFQATT and CDR2 SNEGSKA (reference sequence). CDR3 amino acids: CSASSRVGGYTF. As DNA, the CDR3 is TGCAGTGCTAGCTCCAGGGTAGGTGGCTACACCTTC.

As to this clonotype: This sequence may be a read error, since a much larger clone differs from it by one base. This chain joins TRBV5-1 and TRBJ2-2, with 11 positions matching TRBD1. Trimming removed 0 bases from V and 9 bases from J; junction bases left unmatched: 10. Germline V gene data show CDR1 as SGHRS and CDR2 as YFSETQ. This CDR3 region has 17 residues. The DNA of the CDR3 is TGCGCCAGCAGCTTGGGATCTTGGACAGGGGGCTCCCGGGAGCTGTTTTTT. It translates to CASSLGSWTGGSRELFF.

This clonotype was counted at least ten times. The chain recombines TRBV5-1 with TRBJ2-2; 12 positions match TRBD2. CDR3 length: 17 amino acids. Germline V gene lookup returns CDR1 SGHRS and CDR2 YFSETQ. V shed 4 bases, J shed 0 bases, and the junction held 4 bases outside the gene matches. CDR3 in amino acids: CASSVGLAGTNTGELFF. The DNA for the CDR3 is TGCGCCAGCAGCGTAGGACTAGCGGGGACGAACACCGGGGAGCTGTTTTTT.

This chain connects TRBV6-1 to TRBJ2-7, with TRBD2 matching 9 bases. This CDR3 spans 15 amino acids. With 3 bases clipped from V and 2 bases from J, the junction kept 5 bases outside the gene matches. The germline CDR1 and CDR2 sequences are MNHNS and SASEGT. The CDR3 here is CASSEERGATYEQYF. CDR3 nucleotides: TGTGCCAGCAGTGAGGAGCGGGGGGCCACCTACGAGCAGTACTTC.

This chain links TRBV6-5 with TRBJ1-2, with a tentative D call TRBD1 (5 bases). This CDR3 is 14 amino acids long. The ends were cut back, 1 base at V and 4 bases at J, with 10 bases in the middle. Per the germline V gene, CDR1 is MNHEY and CDR2 is SVGAGI. CDR3 DNA: TGTGCCAGCAGTTACTTCGGCAGGGTCTATGGCTACACCTTC. Its translation: CASSYFGRVYGYTF.

Ten or more counts support this clonotype. The chain combines TRBV5-1 with TRBJ1-1, with D possibly TRBD1 on 6 matching bases. The CDR3 sequence is 14 residues long. V was shortened by 5 bases and J by 1 base, with 12 bases between the two germline ends. Germline V gene sequence: CDR1 SGHRS, CDR2 YFSETQ. CDR3 sequence reads: CASSRGPTNTEAFF. The DNA for the CDR3 is TGCGCCAGCAGTCGGGGGCCTACGAACACTGAAGCTTTCTTT.

The table lists this clonotype with many counts. The chain employs TRBV2 and TRBJ1-1; D unresolved. The CDR3 consists of 13 residues. V lost 7 bases and J 0 bases, leaving 9 bases between the germline ends. From germline, CDR1 is SNHLY and CDR2 FYNNEI. The DNA of the CDR3 is TGTGCCAGCAATGGGTACATGAACACTGAAGCTTTCTTT. This encodes CASNGYMNTEAFF.